This entry is about one T cell receptor (beta chain). Its cognate antigen has yet to be identified. No base quality information exists; no much larger clone differs at one position. The library was built by means of the immunoSEQ multiplex PCR assay. TCRdb re-hosts the immuneACCESS table, in-frame sequences only. Its copies lack some clones; in the studies checked, an unresolved V gene accounts for under half of them, and the cause for the rest is not known. The sample table holds 90,000 to 150,000 clones, of which roughly nine tenths were seen once. Approximately 8% of the sample is held by the ten biggest clonotypes. The CDR3 runs 19 amino acids, cysteine and phenylalanine included. Only CDR3 DNA is held: 57 bases, read in frame from base 1. V drops 0 bases and J drops 0 bases, leaving 17 bases in between. Via the germline V gene (reference sequence), CDR1 is WNHNN and CDR2 SYGVQD. This entry belongs to a study of control samples from healthy donors and cancer patients (dated by TCRdb to about 2020).

This receptor was obtained from a woman younger than 30 in good health. The sequence joins TRBV10-1 to TRBJ2-2; the D gene is unclear. The sample was blood. The CDR3 protein is CASSESTVPGTTNTGELFF. The DNA is as follows: TGCGCCAGCAGTGAGTCGACCGTCCCCGGTACCACGAACACCGGGGAGCTGTTTTTT.